This T cell receptor beta chain is drawn from a study of blood T cell repertoires in COVID-19. Germline V CDR1 and CDR2: LNHNV, YYDKDF (reference sequence). Trimming removed 0 bases from V and 2 bases from J, with 15 bases in between. CDR3 length: 17 residues. Sequencing used immunoSEQ multiplex PCR; TCRdb keeps in-frame clones, though not all of them. The sample yields about 180,000 clones, around 85% seen once. The sequence was collected from a man aged 65-85 years with active or convalescent COVID-19. Sequencing used peripheral blood. V gene TRBV15 combines with J gene TRBJ2-3; D might be TRBD2 (6 bases). DNA of the CDR3: TGTGCCACCAGCAGAGATCTGGGGCGGGACCTCACAGATACGCAGTATTTT. Translated: CATSRDLGRDLTDTQYF.